The source of this T cell receptor (beta chain) is a study of a mutant IDH1 vaccine in newly diagnosed glioma. V shed 10 bases, J shed 5 bases, and the junction held 10 bases outside the gene matches. The CDR3 totals 14 residues. Germline values: CDR1 MNHEY, CDR2 SMNVEV (reference sequence). The table came from immunoSEQ multiplex PCR; TCRdb's copy has only in-frame clones and leaves some out. In the table there are about 51,000 clones, just under 80% of which are singletons. Documented time point: week 5, during vaccination. Each vaccine dose was 300 ug of mutant IDH1 20-mer peptide, with topical imiquimod. This clone occurred a few times. Its specificity is unknown.

Here the sequenced sample was PBMCs, taken from a glioma patient whose treatment included an IDH1 peptide vaccine. The chain combines TRBV27 with TRBJ2-1; TRBD1 agrees at 8 bases. This clonotype originated in a man between 50 and 59 years old with glioma. CDR3 sequence: CATAGGRPHNEQFF. CDR3 coding DNA: TGTGCCACCGCAGGGGGCCGACCCCACAATGAGCAGTTCTTC.